This T cell receptor beta chain was identified during a study of cytomegalovirus exposure and HLA in healthy donors (dated by TCRdb to 2016 to 2017). Some background on the complete study: An earlier analysis of several hundred of the donors reported 276 Gb of sequence data and approximately 120 million unique TCR beta sequences obtained from roughly 180 million T cells. An early release covering just under 650 HLA-typed donors comprised about 320 gigabases of sequencing data and 85 million or so unique TCR sequences. Of the 300 to 400 genotyped donors, approximately 83% fell in the genetic ancestry cluster associated with self-reported Caucasian donors. The study aimed to test whether cataloging public T cell receptors could reveal signatures of past pathogen exposure. The T cell repertoires of around 670 subjects were profiled by immunosequencing and related to cytomegalovirus serostatus. Along with the 666-subject first cohort, a separate validation cohort of around 120 different subjects was used. The study combined high-throughput TCR immunosequencing, statistical association of individual TCRs with disease status, and machine learning to predict cytomegalovirus infection status. In a later analysis, previously published TCR beta repertoires from several hundred donors were re-analyzed and high-resolution HLA genotyping was added so that TCR occurrence patterns could be studied. In the later analysis, no new phenotypic data were used to find candidate immune exposures; instead, reliance was placed on TCR beta sequences and their occurrence across donors. An earlier analysis of 587 of the donors used high-throughput TCR beta sequencing to judge whether each TCR beta V gene segment behaved as functional or pseudogenic. Donor age, sex, ethnicity and CMV serostatus were collected together with the repertoire data. Genome-wide SNP genotypes for about 65% of the 666 donors were used in a later genetic analysis, which treated that subset as a discovery cohort. Every discovery cohort repertoire had been produced on one sequencing platform. HLA typing covered class I and class II loci at four-digit resolution. Typing coverage differed by locus: A, B, C, DRB1 and DQB1 were typed in roughly 620-640 donors, DQA1 in about 500, DPA1 in 600 to 610, and DPB1 in 400 to 480. A few DR-DQ haplotypes were handled as single units for association and clustering because linkage in the cohort was strong. Among 300 to 500 genotyped donors of the cohort, an average of approximately 220,000 unique TCR beta nucleotide sequences was sequenced per donor, of which 15% to 20% were non-productive.

Preparation of the library involved the immunoSEQ multiplex PCR assay. For the multiplex PCR, a mixture combining 60 forward primers for TCR Vbeta segments and 13 reverse primers for TCR Jbeta segments was used. A multiplex PCR assay on genomic DNA amplified the CDR3 region of rearranged TCR beta genes. The Illumina HiSeq System was used to sequence the amplified TCR beta libraries as 87-base-pair reads. Under the source paper's analysis protocol: In a later analysis, 80 million or so unique TCR beta chains were counted across the 500 to 850 repertoires, and around 10 million of these chains were shared by at least two donors. Raw reads were error-corrected and collapsed into unique sequences with a nearest-neighbor algorithm that merged closely related sequences to remove PCR and sequencing errors. To assign V, D and J gene segments, CDR3 sequences were aligned to IMGT reference sequences. For a sequence to be retained, a match of at least six nucleotides was required to both a V gene segment and a J gene segment. Rearrangements were classified as productive when the CDR3 lacked stop codons and remained in frame with V and J, and all other rearrangements were classified as non-productive. Following IMGT convention, CDR3 was defined as the stretch from the second conserved V-encoded cysteine up to the conserved J-encoded phenylalanine. The earlier analysis of approximately 500 of the donors excluded sequences that lacked an unambiguous match to a single V gene segment. In an earlier analysis of several hundred of the donors, V segments were called functional above 56.7% productive rearrangements and were called segregating when the between-donor standard deviation exceeded 5%. A statistical classification framework was built to diagnose cytomegalovirus status from the catalog of TCR beta chain sequences. A later analysis assigned V and J genes by comparing TCR nucleotide sequences with IMGT/GENE-DB human TR gene sequences. Using the TCRdist pipeline, a later analysis assigned CDR3 sequences along with most-parsimonious VDJ recombination scenarios. In a later analysis, each TCR beta chain was defined by its CDR3 amino acid sequence together with its V-gene family, and reads without a unique V-gene family were excluded. To address suspected cross-contamination and a sequencing artifact, a later analysis removed roughly 640 highly shared, low-generation-probability nucleotide sequences. A later analysis calculated a clonal expansion index for each public chain from normalized within-repertoire ranks of inferred template counts. Generation probabilities in a later analysis came from a VDJ recombination model fitted to out-of-frame rearrangements, and those results were checked against IGoR. In a later analysis, hypergeometric tests were used to score TCR-TCR, TCR-HLA and TCR-CMV co-occurrence, with a repertoire-size bias correction applied to TCR pairs. To estimate false discovery rates, a later analysis permuted the HLA or CMV assignments 20 times. In a later analysis, co-occurring TCRs were grouped using DBSCAN, and TCRdist sequence similarity was added for clustering within HLA-allele-positive subsets. Co-occurrence clustering excluded repertoires with fewer than 30,000 or more than 120,000 public chains, plus five with anomalous nucleotide sharing. Not all clones reach the TCRdb copy of this immuneACCESS table, which keeps in-frame sequences only. Checked studies attribute under half of the gap to unresolved V genes and leave the rest unexplained. Clonal size and the V and J genes are those of that table, whereas D and trimming came from the DNA. This sample has 90,000 to 150,000 clones in its table, and roughly 82% of those were observed once. Clones ranked in the top ten supply nearly 3% of the sample.

General study outcomes and caveats: Across donors, most TCR sequences were observed very rarely, whereas some public TCRs were present in many individuals. Because HLA typing was missing for some donors at each locus, association tests included only the typed subset. In this cohort, only TCR beta chains were sequenced, and detectable features were limited by the absence of alpha or paired-chain data. The classifier was reported to diagnose cytomegalovirus status with high specificity and sensitivity in both the original cohort and the validation cohort. In a later genetic analysis, a missense DCLRE1C variant was associated with V-gene and J-gene trimming of TCR beta chains, and the association was replicated in an independent cohort. At a false discovery rate of 0.05, a later analysis linked some 18,000 TCR beta sequences to specific HLA alleles. A further reported finding was that TCR beta sequences accurately predicted the HLA-A and HLA-B alleles for most subjects in the first cohort. Because counts were too low, roughly 17 rarely observed V segments, including chromosome 9 orphons, were left out of the earlier analysis of over 550 of the donors. The authors suggested that the approach could potentially be generalized to other disease states and immunological phenotypes. Compared with the approximately 710-donor mean, donors in an Asian-associated ancestry cluster had fewer N-insertions in productive TCRs, according to a later genetic analysis. Sequencing depth was assumed to be roughly uniform across donors in the presence/absence analyses, though that assumption may not hold. According to a later analysis, TCR association rates differed among HLA loci, with DRB1 alleles showing the most associated TCRs and HLA-C alleles showing the fewest. In vitro tests confirmed that a few of the cytomegalovirus-associated TCR beta chains recognize cytomegalovirus antigens. A later analysis found that HLA-associated TCR beta chains were more clonally expanded and had lower generation probabilities than equally common non-associated chains. For the cohort, immune exposure information was limited to CMV serostatus. According to a later analysis, parvovirus B19, influenza, CMV and Epstein-Barr virus appeared linked to several top co-occurrence clusters. Broadly in line with IMGT annotations, most TCR beta V segments showed up in productive rearrangements about 87% or about 30% of the time in an earlier analysis of roughly 590 of the donors. A total of about 180 TCR beta chains were listed by the study as associated with cytomegalovirus. Correlated functional status among segregating V segments might reflect linkage disequilibrium, but an unknown experimental factor could not be ruled out. Most CMV-associated TCR beta chains appeared to be HLA-restricted in a later analysis, and the HLA associations seemed to be driven largely by CMV exposure. A group of highly shared sequence variants was considered likely to be a technical artifact of the sequencing pipeline. Assigning TCR associations to individual alleles was difficult when HLA alleles, especially DR and DQ, strongly co-occurred.

As for this clone: The clone's antigen remains unknown. Base qualities are not recorded, but no much larger clone differs from it by a single base.

The cohort was made up of about 670 healthy bone marrow donors. Cohort members were all nominally healthy when sampled, although unrecorded immune exposures were likely present. The donor was CMV seropositive and was included in the group of some 290 seropositive cohort members. A peripheral blood sample was provided by each donor, and peripheral blood mononuclear cells were used for TCR beta sequencing. The Qiagen DNeasy Blood Extraction Kit was used to extract genomic DNA from the blood cell samples. The clonotype originates from a woman aged 40 to 55 in good health and CMV-seropositive. Sequenced material: PBMCs.

At the DNA level, the sequence is TGTGCCAGCAGTGAAGCGCAATCAGGGGGTGACGAGCAGTACTTC. Its protein reads: CASSEAQSGGDEQYF. The chain is encoded by TRBV6-1 joined to TRBJ2-7; 7 central nucleotides agree with TRBD1. CDR1 and CDR2, looked up from the germline V gene, are MNHNS and SASEGT. After removal of 0 bases from V and 5 bases from J, the junction retains 7 bases not matched to a gene. The CDR3 runs 15 amino acids, cysteine and phenylalanine included. Solely the CDR3 DNA is kept, with 45 bases framed from the first base.